This TCR beta chain stems from a study of shared clonotypes between healthy human individuals. In the study overall: Ranging from 18 to 49 in age, donors were two women and a few men. Per donor, CD8 memory used one plate, CD8 naive used two, CD4 memory used three and CD4 naive used three. Study results and limitations: Four donors held about 4.6% of naive CD4 clonotypes in common. Naive subsets tended to show greater estimated richness than memory subsets.

CDR1 SGDLS and CDR2 YYNGEE come from the germline V gene. The V gene lost 6 bases and the J gene lost 11 bases, with 18 bases spanning the gap. The CDR3 is 13 amino acids. As defined, naive CD8 cells were CD45RO-negative and positively selected for CCR7, with terminally differentiated effector memory CD45RA+ cells excluded. This clone was recorded only once. Its antigen is currently unknown. Using immunoSEQ multiplex PCR, the repertoire was profiled, and TCRdb retains in-frame clones only, with some absent. The sample gives about 2 million clones, less than 95% of which show up once; roughly 1.1% is in the top ten.

The sample was naive CD8+ T cells sorted from blood. The receptor comes from a man aged 18 to 30 in good health. The chain combines TRBV9 with TRBJ2-1; D is uncertain. The DNA of the CDR3 is TGTGCCAGCACCTCACTTGGGTTCTCCCAGCAGTTCTTC. Translating gives CASTSLGFSQQFF.